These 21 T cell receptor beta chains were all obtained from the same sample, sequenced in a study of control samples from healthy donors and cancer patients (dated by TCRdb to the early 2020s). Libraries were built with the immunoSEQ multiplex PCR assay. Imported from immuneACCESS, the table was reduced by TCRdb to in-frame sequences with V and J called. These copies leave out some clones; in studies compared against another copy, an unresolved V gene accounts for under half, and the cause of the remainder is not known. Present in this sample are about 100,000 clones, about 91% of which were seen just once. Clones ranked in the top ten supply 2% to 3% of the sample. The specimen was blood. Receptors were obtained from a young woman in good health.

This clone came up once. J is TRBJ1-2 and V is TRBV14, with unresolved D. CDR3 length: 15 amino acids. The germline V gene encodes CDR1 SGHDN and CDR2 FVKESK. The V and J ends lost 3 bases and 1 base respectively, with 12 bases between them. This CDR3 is CASSHGSFLNYGYTF. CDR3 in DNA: TGTGCCAGCAGCCATGGGTCCTTTCTTAACTATGGCTACACCTTC.

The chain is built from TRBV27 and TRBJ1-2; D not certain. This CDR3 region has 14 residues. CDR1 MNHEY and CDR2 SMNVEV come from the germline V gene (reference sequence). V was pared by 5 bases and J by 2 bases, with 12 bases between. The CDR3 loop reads CASSPFGQNYGYTF. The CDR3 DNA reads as TGTGCCAGCAGTCCCTTTGGGCAGAACTATGGCTACACCTTC.

The CDR3, as DNA: TGTGCCAGCAGCTCGCAGGCGATCTATAATTCACCCCTCCACTTT. Amino acid sequence: CASSSQAIYNSPLHF. The gene calls are TRBV7-2 and TRBJ1-6; D remains ambiguous. The germline CDR1 and CDR2 sequences are SGHTA and FQGNSA. This CDR3 region has 15 residues. The V and J ends lost 4 bases and 3 bases respectively, with 10 bases between them.

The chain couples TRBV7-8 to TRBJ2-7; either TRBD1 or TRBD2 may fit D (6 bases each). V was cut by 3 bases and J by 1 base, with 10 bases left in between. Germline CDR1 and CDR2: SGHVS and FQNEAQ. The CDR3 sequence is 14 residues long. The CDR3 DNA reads TGTGCCAGCAGCTTTAGGGGGGTTTCCTACGAGCAGTACTTC. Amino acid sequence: CASSFRGVSYEQYF.

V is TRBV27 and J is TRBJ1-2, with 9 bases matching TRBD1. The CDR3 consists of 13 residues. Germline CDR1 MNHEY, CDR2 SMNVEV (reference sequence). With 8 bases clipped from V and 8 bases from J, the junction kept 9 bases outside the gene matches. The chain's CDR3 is CASLGTGSEGYTF. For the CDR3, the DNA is TGTGCCAGCCTCGGGACAGGGTCGGAAGGCTACACCTTC.

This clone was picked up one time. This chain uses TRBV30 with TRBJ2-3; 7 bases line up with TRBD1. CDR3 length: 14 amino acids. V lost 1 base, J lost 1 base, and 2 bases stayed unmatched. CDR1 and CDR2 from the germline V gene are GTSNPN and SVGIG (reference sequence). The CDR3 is CAWSEGARTDTQYF. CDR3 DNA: TGTGCCTGGAGTGAGGGGGCCCGCACAGATACGCAGTATTTT.

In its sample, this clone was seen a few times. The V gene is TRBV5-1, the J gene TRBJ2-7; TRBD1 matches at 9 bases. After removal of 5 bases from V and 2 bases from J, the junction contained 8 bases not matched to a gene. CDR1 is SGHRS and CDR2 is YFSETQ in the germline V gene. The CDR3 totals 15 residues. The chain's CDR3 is CASSTGQGFTYEQYF. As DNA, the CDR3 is TGCGCCAGCAGTACCGGACAGGGGTTTACCTACGAGCAGTACTTC.

CDR3 DNA sequence: TGTGCCAGCTCCCTGGAGGACAGGGCCGGAAACACCATATATTTT. It specifies CASSLEDRAGNTIYF. The chain combines TRBV7-3 with TRBJ1-3, with 8 bases fitting TRBD1. In germline, CDR1 is SGHTA, CDR2 FQGTGA. With 8 bases clipped from V and 4 bases from J, the junction kept 10 bases outside the gene matches. The CDR3 contains 15 residues.

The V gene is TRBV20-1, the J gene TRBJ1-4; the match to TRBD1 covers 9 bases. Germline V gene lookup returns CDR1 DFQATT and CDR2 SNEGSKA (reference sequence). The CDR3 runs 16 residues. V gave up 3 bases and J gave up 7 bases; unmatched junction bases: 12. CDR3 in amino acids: CSASKVGTGLGEKLFF. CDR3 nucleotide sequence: TGCAGTGCTAGTAAAGTAGGGACAGGGCTTGGTGAAAAACTGTTTTTT.

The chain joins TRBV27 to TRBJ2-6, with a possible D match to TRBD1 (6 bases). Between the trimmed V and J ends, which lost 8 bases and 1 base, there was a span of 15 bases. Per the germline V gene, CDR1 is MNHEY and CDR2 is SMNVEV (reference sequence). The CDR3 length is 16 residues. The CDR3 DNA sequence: TGTGCCAGCGGACGGCCGGGACAATCTGGGGCCAACGTCCTGACTTTC. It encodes CASGRPGQSGANVLTF.

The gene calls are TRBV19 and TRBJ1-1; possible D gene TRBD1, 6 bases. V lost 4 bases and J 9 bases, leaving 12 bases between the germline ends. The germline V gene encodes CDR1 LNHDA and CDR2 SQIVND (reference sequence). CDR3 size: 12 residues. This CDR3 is CASSTRQEKAFF. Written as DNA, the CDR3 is TGTGCCAGTAGTACCCGACAGGAGAAAGCTTTCTTT.

The CDR3 loop is CASSLFRGRETQYF. In DNA form, the CDR3 reads TGTGCCAGCAGCCTCTTTCGGGGGCGAGAGACCCAGTACTTC. The chain employs TRBV14 and TRBJ2-5, with D tentatively TRBD1 or TRBD2 (6 bases each). The CDR3 loop spans 14 amino acids. V lost 4 bases and J lost 4, with 13 bases in between. Germline CDR1 reads SGHDN; CDR2 reads FVKESK.

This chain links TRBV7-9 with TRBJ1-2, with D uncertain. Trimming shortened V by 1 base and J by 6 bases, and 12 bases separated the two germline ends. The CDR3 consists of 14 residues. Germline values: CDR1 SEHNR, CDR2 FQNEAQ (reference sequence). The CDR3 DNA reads TGTGCCAGCAGCTTAGAAAGGTCAAGAGATGGCTACACCTTC. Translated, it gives CASSLERSRDGYTF.

CDR3 region: CASSLRSRQTYEQYF. The CDR3 DNA sequence: TGTGCCAGCAGCTTAAGGTCCCGACAGACCTACGAGCAGTACTTC. The genes are TRBV7-9 and TRBJ2-7; D might be TRBD1 (5 bases). V dropped 2 bases and J dropped 2 bases, with 13 bases sitting between them. Per the germline V gene, CDR1 is SEHNR and CDR2 is FQNEAQ (reference sequence). The CDR3 is 15 amino acids.

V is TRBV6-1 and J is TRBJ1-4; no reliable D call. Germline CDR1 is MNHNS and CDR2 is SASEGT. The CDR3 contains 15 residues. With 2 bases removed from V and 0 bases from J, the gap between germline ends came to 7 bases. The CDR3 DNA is TGTGCCAGCAGTGAAAGTCAAGCAACTAATGAAAAACTGTTTTTT. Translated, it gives CASSESQATNEKLFF.

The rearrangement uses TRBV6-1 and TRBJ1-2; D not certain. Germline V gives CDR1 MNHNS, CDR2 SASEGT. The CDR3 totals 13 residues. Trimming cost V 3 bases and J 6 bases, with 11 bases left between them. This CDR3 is CASSDRSRDGYTF. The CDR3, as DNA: TGTGCCAGCAGTGACAGGTCAAGGGATGGCTACACCTTC.

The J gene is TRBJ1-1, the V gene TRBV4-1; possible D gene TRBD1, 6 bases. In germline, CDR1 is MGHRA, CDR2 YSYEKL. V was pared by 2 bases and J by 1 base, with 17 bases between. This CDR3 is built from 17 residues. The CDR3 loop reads CASSQNPFEGGNTEAFF. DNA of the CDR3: TGCGCCAGCAGCCAAAACCCCTTTGAGGGGGGGAACACTGAAGCTTTCTTT.

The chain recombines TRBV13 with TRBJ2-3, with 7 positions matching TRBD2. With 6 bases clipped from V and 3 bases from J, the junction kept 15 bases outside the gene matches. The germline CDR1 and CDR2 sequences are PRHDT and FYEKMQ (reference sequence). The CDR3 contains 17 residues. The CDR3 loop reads CASSSHPAGVGTDTQYF. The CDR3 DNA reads TGTGCCAGCAGTTCCCATCCGGCGGGAGTGGGAACAGATACGCAGTATTTT.

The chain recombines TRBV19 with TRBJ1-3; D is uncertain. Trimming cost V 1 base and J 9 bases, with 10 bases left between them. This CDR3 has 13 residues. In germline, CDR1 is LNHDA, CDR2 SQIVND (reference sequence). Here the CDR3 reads CASSIVGSRTIYF. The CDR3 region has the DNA TGTGCCAGTAGTATAGTTGGGAGCCGCACCATATATTTT.

DNA for the CDR3: TGTGCCAGCAGTGAAGCGGGCGGGACAGGGGGCTATGGCTACACCTTC. Translated: CASSEAGGTGGYGYTF. The genes are TRBV6-1 and TRBJ1-2; TRBD1 matches at 11 bases. J was trimmed by 4 bases and V by 0 bases; bases with no gene match: 4. Germline assignment: CDR1 MNHNS and CDR2 SASEGT. CDR3 length: 16 amino acids.

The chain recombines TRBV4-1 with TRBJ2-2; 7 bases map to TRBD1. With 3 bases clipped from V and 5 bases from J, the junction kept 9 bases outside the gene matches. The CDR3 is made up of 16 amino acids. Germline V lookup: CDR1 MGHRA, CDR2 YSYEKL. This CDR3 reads CASSQDTGALTGELFF. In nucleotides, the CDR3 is TGCGCCAGCAGCCAGGACACAGGGGCGCTAACCGGGGAGCTGTTTTTT.